This record concerns one T cell receptor beta chain sequence. The germline V gene encodes CDR1 SGHVS and CDR2 FQNEAQ. V was trimmed by 2 bases and J by 5 bases, leaving 10 bases between them. The CDR3 extends over 14 amino acids. This sample is part of a study of response to subunit inactivated influenza vaccine. MiXCR, run by TCRdb on the RT-PCR reads, gives a single entry per CDR3 protein. The data hold roughly 160,000 distinct CDR3 sequences, with about 10% observed a single time. This sequence originates from a man between 50 and 69 years old who received an inactivated influenza vaccine. The V and J genes are TRBV7-8 and TRBJ2-1; D possibly matches TRBD1 or TRBD2 (6 bases each). The specimen was CD8+ T cells sorted from PBMCs, collected around 25 months after vaccination. DNA for the CDR3: TGTGCCAGCAGCTTATGGGGGGCAAACAATGAGCAGTTCTTC. It encodes CASSLWGANNEQFF. The complete variable domain, with remaining parts taken from reference TRBV7-8 and TRBJ2-1, reads GAGVSQSPRYKVAKRGQDVALRCDPISGHVSLFWYQQALGQGPEFLTYFQNEAQLDKSGLPSDRFFAERPEGSVSTLKIQRTQQEDSAVYLCASSLWGANNEQFFGPGTRLTVL.